These 16 T cell receptor beta chains share one sample of origin, sequenced in a study of identical twins. TCRdb passed the 5' RACE reads through MiXCR, listing each CDR3 protein once. The repertoire consists of around 1.7 million distinct CDR3 sequences, with roughly 35% occurring once and the leading ten covering about 0.25%. The sample was cord blood. The origin of the receptors is a newborn girl in good health.

This clonotype showed up just a few times. The CDR3 loop reads CASSSRAPANYGYTF. CDR3 sequence (DNA): TGTGCCAGCAGTTCCCGGGCCCCAGCTAACTATGGCTACACCTTC. This chain joins TRBV12-3 or TRBV12-4 and TRBJ1-2; D uncertain. There are 15 residues in the CDR3. Trimming shortened V by 4 bases and J by 0 bases, and 12 bases separated the two germline ends.

In this sample, this clonotype turned up a few times. This sequence joins TRBV7-2 and TRBJ1-1; TRBD1 matches 11 bases. The ends lost 6 bases at V and 4 bases at J; junction bases unmatched: 4. This CDR3 has 14 amino acids. The germline CDR1 and CDR2 sequences are SGHTA and FQGNSA. DNA of the CDR3: TGTGCCAGCAGAAGGGACAGGGGGGGCACTGAAGCTTTCTTT. Its protein is CASRRDRGGTEAFF.

V and J are TRBV18 and TRBJ1-2; D remains unclear. The germline V gene has CDR1 KGHSH and CDR2 LQKENI. V lost 5 bases to trimming and J lost 5 bases, with 15 bases between them. CDR3 length: 14 amino acids. The CDR3 DNA reads TGTGCCAGCTCAAGAACGGAGGTCTCTTATGGCTACACCTTC. Its translation: CASSRTEVSYGYTF. Supplemented by reference TRBV18 and TRBJ1-2, the full variable domain reads NAGVMQNPRHLVRRRGQEARLRCSPMKGHSHVYWYRQLPEEGLKFMVYLQKENIIDESGMPKERFSAEFPKEGPSILRIQQVVRGDSAAYFCASSRTEVSYGYTFGSGTRLTVV.

This clonotype was observed at least ten times. The CDR3 DNA sequence: TGTGCCAGCAGTTTTTCCCTAGCGGCGACATACGAGCAGTACTTC. The encoded protein is CASSFSLAATYEQYF. The rearrangement links TRBV27 to TRBJ2-7; 7 positions agree with TRBD2. V was clipped by 3 bases and J by 4 bases; unmatched bases: 9. This CDR3 has 15 amino acids. Germline loops: CDR1 MNHEY, CDR2 SMNVEV (reference sequence).

The chain recombines TRBV30 with TRBJ2-7, with a tentative D call TRBD2 (5 bases). The CDR3 extends over 14 amino acids. Germline CDR1 reads GTSNPN; CDR2 reads SVGIG (reference sequence). V lost 1 base and J lost 12, with 22 bases in between. In DNA form, the CDR3 reads TGTGCCTGGAGTGGCCTATTGAGGGAGTTACCTCGGTACTTC. It specifies CAWSGLLRELPRYF. The whole variable domain, remainder taken from reference TRBV30 and TRBJ2-7, is SQTIHQWPATLVQPVGSPLSLECTVEGTSNPNLYWYRQAAGRGLQLLFYSVGIGQISSEVPQNLSASRPQDRQFILSSKKLLLSDSGFYLCAWSGLLRELPRYFGPGTRLTVT.

The chain couples TRBV18 to TRBJ2-5; a possible D gene is TRBD1 (5 bases). The V gene's germline CDR1 is KGHSH and CDR2 LQKENI. V lost 4 bases to trimming and J lost 11 bases, with 20 bases between them. This CDR3 has 14 amino acids. The CDR3 loop is CASSLGQSSYGQYF. The CDR3 DNA reads as TGTGCCAGCTCACTTGGACAAAGCTCCTACGGGCAGTACTTC.

This clonotype has at least ten counts. The rearrangement uses TRBV3-1 and TRBJ2-5; no definite D call. From germline, CDR1 is LGHDT and CDR2 YNNKEL (reference sequence). V lost 3 bases and J 5 bases, leaving 4 bases between the germline ends. CDR3 size: 11 residues. For the CDR3, the DNA is TGTGCCAGCAGCCACCGCGAGACCCAGTACTTC. Amino acids: CASSHRETQYF.

This clonotype was seen at least ten times. The rearrangement joins TRBV5-1 to TRBJ2-1, with 7 bases aligning to TRBD2. CDR1 is SGHRS and CDR2 is YFSETQ in the germline V gene. The junction had 5 bases not matched to a gene; V was cut back by 4 bases and J by 4 bases. This CDR3 spans 14 amino acids. Here the CDR3 reads CASSARDYYNEQFF. In DNA form, the CDR3 reads TGCGCCAGCAGCGCCCGGGACTATTACAATGAGCAGTTCTTC.

About this clonotype: The junction departs from germline at one end; a sequencing error may be responsible. The rearrangement joins TRBV10-3 to TRBJ2-1; TRBD2 matches at 10 bases. Germline V CDR1 and CDR2: ENHRY, SYGVKD. The CDR3 totals 18 residues. CDR3 bases: TGTGCCACCAGTGGGGACACCCCTAGCGGGAGACTCTACAATGAGCAGTTCTTC. Translating it yields CATSGDTPSGRLYNEQFF.

There are a few counts of this clonotype. This chain links TRBV27 with TRBJ1-4; the D gene is possibly TRBD1 (5 bases). Germline V gene data show CDR1 as MNHEY and CDR2 as SMNVEV (reference sequence). CDR3 length: 15 amino acids. V lost 3 bases and J 4 bases, leaving 12 bases between the germline ends. The CDR3 DNA sequence: TGTGCCAGCAGTTTTTCTCGGGGCCGTAATGAAAAACTGTTTTTT. Amino acid sequence: CASSFSRGRNEKLFF.

This clonotype was counted only a few times. The CDR3 loop reads CASSSPPWDHQRHEQFF. CDR3 sequence (DNA): TGTGCCAGCAGCTCTCCCCCCTGGGATCATCAACGGCATGAGCAGTTCTTC. This chain connects TRBV12-3 or TRBV12-4 to TRBJ2-1; D remains ambiguous. The V and J ends lost 6 bases and 8 bases respectively, with 26 bases between them. This CDR3 spans 17 amino acids.

This clonotype was detected a few times. The chain has TRBV4-2 and TRBJ2-6; 9 bases are shared with TRBD2. The CDR3 has 19 amino acids. J lost 2 bases, V lost 1 base, and 9 bases had no gene match. The V gene's germline CDR1 is LGHNA and CDR2 YNFKEQ. The CDR3 DNA is TGTGCCAGCAGCCAAGTCCCGGGACTAGCAGGGCCTGGGGCCAACGTCCTGACTTTC. Residues: CASSQVPGLAGPGANVLTF.

This chain links TRBV28 with TRBJ2-1; D is possibly TRBD2 (5 bases). The CDR3 runs to 15 residues. V dropped 2 bases and J dropped 15 bases, with 23 bases sitting between them. Germline values: CDR1 MDHEN, CDR2 SYDVKM. The CDR3 sequence: CASSLISATSKDSFF. The CDR3 DNA sequence: TGTGCCAGCAGTTTAATTAGCGCCACCTCGAAGGATTCGTTCTTC.

The chain employs TRBV20-1 and TRBJ2-7; D not certain. TRBJ2-5 matches the DNA end more closely, so the J call is doubtful. This CDR3 region has 11 residues. Germline V gives CDR1 DFQATT, CDR2 SNEGSKA (reference sequence). The CDR3 is CSACTGETQYF. In DNA, the CDR3 is TGCAGTGCTTGTACCGGGGAGACCCAGTACTTC.

This clonotype was seen a handful of times. The V call is TRBV4-1, the J call TRBJ2-2; no clear D gene. The CDR3 length is 16 residues. The ends were cut back, 0 bases at V and 6 bases at J, with 14 bases in the middle. Germline-derived CDR1 and CDR2 are MGHRA and YSYEKL. The CDR3 region is CASSQDWVAVPGELFF. The CDR3, as DNA: TGCGCCAGCAGCCAAGATTGGGTAGCTGTTCCCGGGGAGCTGTTTTTT.

Details on this clonotype: It may be a read error: a sequence one base away is much more abundant. J is TRBJ2-1 and V is TRBV6-2 or TRBV6-3; TRBD1 might be the D (5 bases). Germline V lookup: CDR1 MNHEY, CDR2 SVGEGT. V dropped 0 bases and J dropped 2 bases, with 8 bases sitting between them. The CDR3 length is 15 residues. In DNA form, the CDR3 reads TGTGCCAGCAGTTACTCCCAGACAGCCTACAATGAGCAGTTCTTC. This encodes CASSYSQTAYNEQFF.